Given below is one T cell receptor (beta chain) in context. These data are taken from a study of technical replicates of blood from a few donors. Per the germline V gene, CDR1 is LGHNA and CDR2 is YNFKEQ. The ends were cut back, 4 bases at V and 3 bases at J, with 13 bases in the middle. The CDR3 sequence is 16 residues long. Using immunoSEQ multiplex PCR, the repertoire was profiled, and TCRdb retains in-frame clones only, with some absent. The sample records approximately 81,000 clones, almost 96% being singletons. The specimen sequenced was T cells isolated from PBMCs. The receptor comes from a human donor in good health. V gene TRBV4-2 combines with J gene TRBJ2-6, with D possibly matching TRBD2 (6 bases). CDR3 loop: CASSPSGGIGANVLTF. In DNA, the CDR3 is TGTGCCAGCAGCCCAAGCGGAGGGATTGGGGCCAACGTCCTGACTTTC.